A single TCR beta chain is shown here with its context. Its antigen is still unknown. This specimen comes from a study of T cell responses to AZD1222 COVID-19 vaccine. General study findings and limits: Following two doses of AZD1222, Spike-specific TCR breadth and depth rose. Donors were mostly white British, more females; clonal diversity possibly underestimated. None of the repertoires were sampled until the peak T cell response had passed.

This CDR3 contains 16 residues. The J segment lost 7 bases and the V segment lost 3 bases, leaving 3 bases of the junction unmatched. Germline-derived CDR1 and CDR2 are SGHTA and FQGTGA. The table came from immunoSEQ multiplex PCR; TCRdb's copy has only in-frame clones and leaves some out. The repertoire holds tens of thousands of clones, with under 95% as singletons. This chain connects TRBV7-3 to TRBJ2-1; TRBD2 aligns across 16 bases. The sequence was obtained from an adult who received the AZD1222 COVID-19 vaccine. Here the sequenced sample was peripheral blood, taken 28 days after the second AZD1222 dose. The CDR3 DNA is TGTGCCAGCAGCTTGACGGGACTAGCGGGAGGGAATGAGCAGTTCTTC. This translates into CASSLTGLAGGNEQFF. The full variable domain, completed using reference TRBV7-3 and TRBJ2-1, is GAGVSQTPSNKVTEKGKYVELRCDPISGHTALYWYRQSLGQGPEFLIYFQGTGAADDSGLPNDRFFAVRPEGSVSTLKIQRTERGDSAVYLCASSLTGLAGGNEQFFGPGTRLTVL.